These 5 T cell receptor beta chains came from one sample sequenced in a study of blood T cell repertoires in COVID-19. The method was immunoSEQ multiplex PCR; TCRdb's version includes in-frame clones alone and lacks a portion of them. Among approximately 150,000 clones, 80% to 90% were seen once, and the ten largest hold 1.7%. Sequences were obtained from peripheral blood. These receptors were collected from a woman in her fifties or sixties with acute or convalescent COVID-19.

V usage is TRBV18 and J usage is TRBJ2-7; 9 bases fit TRBD1. The V and J ends lost 4 bases and 5 bases, in that order; junction bases with no gene match: 9. The germline V gene has CDR1 KGHSH and CDR2 LQKENI. The CDR3 covers 15 residues. This CDR3 is CASSRGGTGKNEQYF. As DNA, the CDR3 is TGTGCCAGCTCACGGGGGGGGACAGGGAAGAACGAGCAGTACTTC.

This chain connects TRBV19 to TRBJ1-6; 7 positions agree with TRBD1. Looked up from germline, CDR1 is LNHDA and CDR2 is SQIVND (reference sequence). V lost 6 bases to trimming and J lost 10 bases; unmatched junction nucleotides: 12. This CDR3 is 15 amino acids long. Written as DNA, the CDR3 is TGTGCCAGTAGCCCCTTACAGGGGATAAGCTCACCCCTCCACTTT. Translated, it gives CASSPLQGISSPLHF.

V and J are TRBV5-5 and TRBJ2-7, with D maybe TRBD1 (6 bases). The V end was cut by 0 bases, the J end by 9 bases, with 25 bases between. The CDR3 consists of 17 residues. Germline CDR1 reads SGHKS; CDR2 reads YYEKEE (reference sequence). The chain's CDR3 is CASSLGPRGTPLGRQYF. CDR3 DNA: TGTGCCAGCAGCTTGGGCCCTAGGGGGACGCCCCTTGGGCGGCAGTACTTC.

This clone was counted a few times. The rearrangement uses TRBV29-1 and TRBJ1-2; TRBD1 matches 10 bases. V shed 6 bases, J shed 2 bases, and the junction held 6 bases outside the gene matches. Germline assignment: CDR1 SQVTM and CDR2 ANQGSEA. This CDR3 region has 14 residues. The chain's CDR3 is CSVLGGQGNYGYTF. CDR3 bases: TGCAGCGTCCTTGGGGGACAGGGGAACTATGGCTACACCTTC.

The chain employs TRBV6-4 and TRBJ2-1; TRBD2 agrees at 12 bases. CDR3 size: 16 residues. J lost 4 bases, V lost 5 bases, and 6 bases had no gene match. Germline V gene data show CDR1 as MRHNA and CDR2 as SNTAGT. The CDR3 sequence is CASSFRTSGAYNEQFF. Written as DNA, the CDR3 is TGTGCCAGCAGTTTCAGGACTAGCGGGGCTTACAATGAGCAGTTCTTC.